One TCR beta chain is described in this entry. This clonotype has a handful of counts. Its antigen remains undetermined. Base qualities are not at hand, and no much larger clone is one base apart. This sample was taken from a study of T cells in Graves' hyperthyroidism and ophthalmopathy (dated by TCRdb to the late 2010s). Study-level background: Peripheral blood was collected at initial diagnosis, before any treatment. After blood sampling, hyperthyroidism patients were treated with methimazole at a starting dose of 30 mg daily, and ophthalmopathy patients were treated with high-dose intravenous methylprednisolone. Prospective prediction of ophthalmopathy was tested in an independent validation cohort consisting of fewer than 20 hyperthyroidism patients and more than 15 patients who later progressed to ophthalmopathy. For training and testing, the 100 or so patients in the discovery cohort were randomly divided in a 7:3 ratio. The study also compared thyroid tissue and blood T-cell repertoires from roughly six Graves' hyperthyroidism patients. The paper reports TCR Vbeta CDR3 sequencing of 130 to 150 peripheral blood samples: around 45 ophthalmopathy, about 75 hyperthyroidism and about 17 progressor patients. To identify distinguishing TCR V-J signatures, a discovery cohort of 95 to 100 patients was used, comprising some 43 with Graves' ophthalmopathy and 57 with stable Graves' hyperthyroidism. General conclusions and limits of the study: In validation, the model predicted progression to ophthalmopathy with 55% to 71% sensitivity and around 72% specificity, a median of 6.5 months before onset. Sample size was not statistically predetermined, and investigators were not blinded to group allocation. Ophthalmopathy was separated from stable hyperthyroidism by a 13 V-J signature model, with over 85% sensitivity and approximately 81% specificity obtained in cross-validation and 80%/75% obtained in testing. Most expanded thyroid clonotypes (frequency above 0.001) were also detected in blood, a finding suggesting that blood repertoires may reflect thyroid immune responses.

Trimming removed 3 bases from V and 6 bases from J, leaving 18 bases between the germline ends. Its CDR3 holds 16 amino acids, cysteine through phenylalanine. The read is trimmed to its CDR3 DNA, 48 bases read in frame from base 1. As encoded in the germline V gene, CDR1 is KGHSH while CDR2 is LQKENI. Amplification of TCR beta CDR3 regions was carried out from RNA transcripts. The first round of RT-PCR for the TCR CDR3 was performed with the HTBI primer set and the Qiagen OneStep RT-PCR kit. Libraries were constructed in a second round of multiplex PCR, after which size selection and purification were performed. The libraries were sequenced on an Illumina HiSeq2000 using paired-end 100 bp reads. The original methods were these. SOAPnuke was used to process the raw data, removing reads that contained adapters or uncalled bases, had a mean Phred below 15, or lacked an exact match to the constant primer or identifier. High-quality paired reads were merged using COPE v1.2.5, and each unique nucleotide sequence was defined as a clonotype. MiTCR v1.1 was used to align the clonotypes against IMGT TRBV, TRBD and TRBJ reference segments. Only V-J combinations with frequency above 0.0001, covering 99.2% of repertoires, were analysed. A TCS score was defined as the ratio between F50 (clonal expansion) and ExV (chaos), using BLOSUM62-based TCRdist between CDR3 peptides within each V-J. Welch's t-statistics and random forest reduced 450 to 600 V-J features to under 15, which were used in a naive Bayes classifier (R e1071). TCRdb ran its own pipeline on the public reads, namely fastp trimming at Q25 and MiXCR clone calling, and kept in-frame beta chains. A single entry per CDR3 protein holds the most common genes and DNA from its merged rows. The V and J calls and clone size come from TCRdb's table, not from the authors' own analysis. The sample profile shows about 270,000 distinct CDR3 sequences; roughly 15% of them were found once. The top ten clones comprise 30% to 35% of the sample.

Hyperthyroidism patients were aged 18 to 65 years and newly diagnosed, with disease duration of less than 2 months. Exclusion was applied to patients with uncontrolled infections, other autoimmune diseases, pregnancy or lactation. Diagnoses were based on clinical symptoms, serum thyroxine and TRAb, thyroid ultrasound and orbital computed tomography. Blood from progressor patients was drawn when they were first diagnosed with hyperthyroidism, before any ophthalmopathy symptoms appeared. Ficoll-Paque density gradient centrifugation was used to isolate PBMCs from approximately 10 ml of fresh peripheral blood. Patients classed as progressors first received a Graves' hyperthyroidism diagnosis and then went on to develop ophthalmopathy during follow-up. Trizol reagent was used to extract total RNA, and RNA quality was then checked on an Agilent 2100 Bioanalyzer.

The sequence joins TRBV18 to TRBJ1-3, with no D gene named confidently. The sequence came from a woman in her forties or fifties with Graves' hyperthyroidism that later progressed to Graves' ophthalmopathy. Sequenced material: blood. The bases read TGTGCCAGCTCACCGTCGCCTCCCAACCCTCAAAACACCATATATTTT. This is translated as CASSPSPPNPQNTIYF.